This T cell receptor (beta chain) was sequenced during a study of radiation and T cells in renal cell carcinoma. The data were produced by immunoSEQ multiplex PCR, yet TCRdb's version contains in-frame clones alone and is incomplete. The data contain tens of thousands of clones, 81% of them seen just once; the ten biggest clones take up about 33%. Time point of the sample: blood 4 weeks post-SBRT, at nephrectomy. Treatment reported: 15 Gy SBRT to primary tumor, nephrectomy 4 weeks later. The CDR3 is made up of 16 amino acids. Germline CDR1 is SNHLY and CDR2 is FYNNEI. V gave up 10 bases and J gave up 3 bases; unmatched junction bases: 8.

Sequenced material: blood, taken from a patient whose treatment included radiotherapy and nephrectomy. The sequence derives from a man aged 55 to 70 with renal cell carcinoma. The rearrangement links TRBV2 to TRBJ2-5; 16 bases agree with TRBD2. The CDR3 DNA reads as TGTGCCACCCACAGGGGACTAGCGGGAGGGGAAGAGACCCAGTACTTC. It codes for CATHRGLAGGEETQYF.